This T cell receptor (beta chain) was documented in a study of HIV-infected patients and healthy controls. General study results and limits: Untreated HIV+ repertoires had roughly threefold fewer distinct CDR3s and lower Shannon diversity than healthy controls. Apparent post-therapy Gini recovery among HIV-infected patients was not reproduced with size-matched repertoires. CMV-associated CDR3s mostly grew nonsignificantly during therapy, while HIV-associated CDR3s declined significantly.

Alpha and beta constant-region primers primed reverse transcription of about 0.5 ug RNA. Separate chain-specific third strand synthesis with multiplexing indices produced the alpha and beta libraries. TCRdb re-called the 5' RACE reads through MiXCR, storing one row per CDR3 protein. The data contain 17,000 or so distinct CDR3 sequences, about 5.4% of them seen just once; the ten biggest clones take up about 1.9%. No cell fractionation was done, so the repertoire covers all unsorted peripheral blood T cells. RNA came from more than 2 ml of peripheral blood. There are 13 residues in the CDR3. Germline assignment: CDR1 SEHNR and CDR2 FQNEAQ (reference sequence). The V end was cut by 5 bases, the J end by 9 bases, with 11 bases between. As regards this clonotype: Antigen unknown.

J is TRBJ1-6 and V is TRBV7-9; D is unclear. The TCR comes from an adult in good health. Sequencing used blood. Here the CDR3 reads CASSIGVGSPLHF. The CDR3 DNA follows: TGTGCCAGCAGCATCGGGGTAGGTTCACCCCTCCACTTT.